This TCR beta chain was sequenced in a study of tissue T cells after allogeneic stem cell transplantation (dated by TCRdb to about 2022). The study in broad terms: The study profiled TCR beta repertoires in many tissues obtained from research autopsies of patients with and without GVHD, and also in mouse models of GVHD. The human arm was conducted as a prospective observational study, and neither blinding nor randomization was performed. Broader findings and caveats from the paper: Only a few T cell clones appeared in more than one patient, yet motif-based clustering showed tissue-specific repertoire signatures that were shared between patients. Within patients, how anatomically similar tissues were was a major factor shaping TCR repertoire composition, regardless of disease or transplant status. Blood and spleen T cells captured only a limited portion of the TCR repertoire detected in tissues, in both patients and mice. The patient cohort was small and clinically heterogeneous, and sampling depth was acknowledged as a limitation. The study did not determine which tissue TCRs were alloreactive or antigen-specific, and some clones might have been persisting host cells.

This specimen's time point label, interpreted: mouse harvest day 14 after allogeneic transplant. Mouse grafts consisting of 10^7 T-cell-depleted bone marrow cells combined with 10^6 splenic CD5+ T cells were administered by tail vein injection. A major MHC-mismatch B6 (H2b) into BALB/c (H2d) model was used to model mouse GVHD, and tissues were profiled at day 7 or 14. Mouse tissues and retro-orbital blood were harvested on day 7 or 14 post-transplant using separate sterile tools per animal; livers were flushed beforehand. Before genomic DNA isolation with the DNeasy Blood & Tissue Kit, mouse tissues were minced using razor blades in buffered saline. As for this clone: Its specific antigen is unknown. This is a murine receptor, so its gene nomenclature and germline sequences are mouse based. Read data end 1 residue before the CDR3 end; the end is taken from the germline J gene.

To prepare the library, the immunoSEQ multiplex PCR assay was applied. TCRbeta CDR3 sequencing was done by Adaptive Biotechnologies at survey depth, reporting CDR3 sequences, V/J genes, productive frequency and template counts. Amplification of TCR beta CDR3 regions was performed from genomic DNA rather than from RNA. The original pipeline was this. Jensen-Shannon divergence was used to quantify pairwise repertoire overlap between tissues, with a value of 1 meaning complete divergence and a value of 0 meaning identical repertoires. Tissues were clustered by single-linkage agglomerative hierarchical clustering of pairwise JSD values, and the clustering results were displayed as dendrograms. All patient samples were analyzed with GLIPH2 using simulation_depth 1000, kmer_min_depth 3 and cdr3_length_cutoff 8, and only groups containing more than two unique CDR3s were kept. In a standardized tissue-overlap score, Jaccard GLIPH-group overlap across patients was extrapolated to a standard repertoire size of 1000 clones. Associations of diversity with clinical or experimental variables used linear mixed-effect models with tissue fixed effects and individual random effects. TCRdb mirrors the immuneACCESS table, restricted to in-frame sequences. Some clones are absent from its copies; in checked studies, under half trace to an unresolved V gene, and the reason for the others is unknown. D and trimming were read from the DNA, whereas the V and J calls and clone size are those reported in that table. The sample table lists approximately 7,500 clones, 36% of them with a count of one. The ten largest clonotypes hold more than 6% of the sample.

For this chain, trimming is 3 bases at the V end and 6 bases at the J end, and the number of junction bases without a gene match is 1. Spanning cysteine to phenylalanine, the CDR3 consists of 13 amino acids. The CDR3 was read in part: 36 bases, with the frame set at base 1. According to the germline V gene (reference sequence), CDR1 reads FNHDT and CDR2 reads SITEND. The clonotype was recovered from a female BALB/c mouse given C57BL/6 T cells with graft-versus-host disease after an allogeneic hematopoietic cell transplant. Sequencing used skin. The chain joins TRBV19 to TRBJ2-7; 12 central bases correspond to TRBD2. The encoded CDR3 is CASSRTGGGEQYF. CDR3 DNA, as far as it was read: TGTGCCAGCAGTAGGACTGGGGGGGGTGAACAGTAC.